These 13 T cell receptor beta chains originate from one sample sequenced in a study of OX40 agonist ivuxolimab in advanced cancers. Method: immunoSEQ multiplex PCR; TCRdb's copy keeps in-frame clones and lacks some. This sample carries fewer than 30,000 clones, roughly 83% of them seen once, and the ten largest clones take 33%. Source: CD4+ or CD8+ T cells sorted from blood, taken in a trial of the OX40 agonist ivuxolimab. These receptors originate from an adult with an advanced solid tumor such as melanoma, head and neck, liver or kidney cancer.

J is TRBJ2-5 and V is TRBV7-9, with TRBD2 as a possible D gene (5 bases). The V gene lost 2 bases and the J gene lost 2 bases, with 18 bases spanning the gap. The CDR3 contains 17 residues. CDR1 SEHNR and CDR2 FQNEAQ come from the germline V gene (reference sequence). CDR3 in DNA: TGTGCCAGCAGCTTAAGAGGGCGGGTGGGGAAGCAAGAGACCCAGTACTTC. This gives the protein CASSLRGRVGKQETQYF.

V and J are TRBV27 and TRBJ2-7; 13 nucleotides line up with TRBD2. The CDR3 contains 19 residues. The V segment lost 2 bases and the J segment 4 bases; nucleotides outside the gene matches: 14. The V gene's germline CDR1 is MNHEY and CDR2 SMNVEV (reference sequence). The DNA for the CDR3 is TGTGCCAGCAGTTTAATCGCCTATACTAGCGGGAGGGCTGTGTACGAGCAGTACTTC. As protein: CASSLIAYTSGRAVYEQYF.

The CDR3 sequence: CASSAEGTGAGELFF. CDR3 nucleotides: TGTGCCAGCAGCGCGGAGGGGACAGGGGCCGGGGAGCTGTTTTTT. The chain employs TRBV9 and TRBJ2-2; 10 nucleotides align to TRBD1. CDR3 length: 15 amino acids. Germline CDR1 and CDR2: SGDLS and YYNGEE. J was trimmed by 6 bases and V by 3 bases; bases with no gene match: 5.

The chain is built from TRBV5-6 and TRBJ2-3; D uncertain. V lost 0 bases and J 2 bases, leaving 10 bases between the germline ends. Germline values: CDR1 SGHDT, CDR2 YYEEEE. The CDR3 runs to 15 residues. The CDR3 sequence is CASSLAGTYTDTQYF. The CDR3 nucleotides are TGTGCCAGCAGCTTGGCCGGCACTTACACAGATACGCAGTATTTT.

V gene TRBV4-1 combines with J gene TRBJ2-1; D unresolved. This CDR3 is 15 amino acids long. V dropped 0 bases and J dropped 3 bases, with 9 bases sitting between them. Germline V gene data show CDR1 as MGHRA and CDR2 as YSYEKL. This CDR3 is CASSQDIGDYNEQFF. In DNA form, the CDR3 reads TGCGCCAGCAGCCAAGACATTGGCGACTACAATGAGCAGTTCTTC.

As for this clone: A much larger clonotype is one base distant, so this may be a read error. The V gene is TRBV25-1, the J gene TRBJ2-5, with 11 bases identical to TRBD2. V lost 2 bases and J lost 5; bases outside the gene matches: 4. The germline gives CDR1 MGHDK, CDR2 SYGVNS. This CDR3 region has 15 residues. CDR3 amino acids: CASSEVASGGETQYF. The CDR3 DNA sequence: TGTGCCAGCAGTGAAGTAGCTAGCGGGGGGGAGACCCAGTACTTC. Based on the CDR3 plus reference TRBV25-1 and TRBJ2-5, the full variable domain is EADIYQTPRYLVIGTGKKITLECSQTMGHDKMYWYQQDPGMELHLIHYSYGVNSTEKGDLSSESTVSRIRTEHFPLTLESARPSHTSQYLCASSEVASGGETQYFGPGTRLLVL.

The J gene is TRBJ2-7, the V gene TRBV4-1; 9 nucleotides match TRBD1. This CDR3 spans 16 amino acids. Per the germline V gene, CDR1 is MGHRA and CDR2 is YSYEKL. V dropped 4 bases and J dropped 5; count of bases not matched to a gene: 12. The CDR3 coding sequence is TGCGCCAGCAGCCTCCAGGGTCGGGACAGGGTCGACGAGCAGTACTTC. As protein: CASSLQGRDRVDEQYF.

As DNA, the CDR3 is TGTGCCAGCAGCGTAGGTGGGACACCTTCCTACGAGCAGTACTTC. It translates to CASSVGGTPSYEQYF. V is TRBV9 and J is TRBJ2-7; weak D call: TRBD1 (6 bases). The V gene's germline CDR1 is SGDLS and CDR2 YYNGEE. The CDR3 covers 15 residues. The V and J ends lost 0 bases and 1 base respectively, with 11 bases between them.

The V gene is TRBV30, the J gene TRBJ1-4; a weak D match, TRBD1 (6 bases). Germline V gene sequence: CDR1 GTSNPN, CDR2 SVGIG (reference sequence). The V and J ends lost 0 bases and 3 bases respectively, with 14 bases between them. The CDR3 has 16 amino acids. In nucleotides, the CDR3 is TGTGCCTGGAGTGTGTTTGCGGGGGCCGCTAATGAAAAACTGTTTTTT. Amino acids: CAWSVFAGAANEKLFF.

CDR3 DNA sequence: TGTGCCAGCAGCTTCGGGACAGGGGTAAACACTGAAGCTTTCTTT. This codes for CASSFGTGVNTEAFF. V usage is TRBV5-4 and J usage is TRBJ1-1; 10 bases line up with TRBD1. Unmatched junction bases numbered 3, after V lost 2 bases and J lost 2 bases. Germline V lookup: CDR1 SGHNT, CDR2 YYREEE (reference sequence). CDR3 length: 15 residues.

The rearrangement joins TRBV30 to TRBJ2-3, with 11 bases lining up with TRBD2. Trimming at V came to 2 bases and at J to 5 bases, leaving 6 bases not matched to a gene. Germline V CDR1 and CDR2: GTSNPN, SVGIG (reference sequence). This CDR3 spans 15 amino acids. In DNA form, the CDR3 reads TGTGCCTGGAGTCTACTAGCGGGGGCAGGAGATACGCAGTATTTT. Encoded protein: CAWSLLAGAGDTQYF. The entire variable domain, with the rest obtained from reference TRBV30 and TRBJ2-3, is as follows: SQTIHQWPATLVQPVGSPLSLECTVEGTSNPNLYWYRQAAGRGLQLLFYSVGIGQISSEVPQNLSASRPQDRQFILSSKKLLLSDSGFYLCAWSLLAGAGDTQYFGPGTRLTVL.

This chain uses TRBV4-1 with TRBJ2-7; 7 bases fit TRBD2. J lost 1 base, V lost 2 bases, and 8 bases had no gene match. CDR3 length: 16 residues. Germline assignment: CDR1 MGHRA and CDR2 YSYEKL. The CDR3 is CASSQNHGRSSYEQYF. The CDR3 DNA follows: TGCGCCAGCAGCCAAAATCACGGGAGGTCTTCCTACGAGCAGTACTTC.

The sample holds one count of this clone. The gene calls are TRBV28 and TRBJ2-7; D is uncertain. Germline assignment: CDR1 MDHEN and CDR2 SYDVKM. Trimming cost V 4 bases and J 3 bases, with 13 bases left between them. The CDR3 covers 14 residues. CDR3 bases: TGTGCCAGCAGTTCCAGCGACGGACGCTACGAGCAGTACTTC. Protein product: CASSSSDGRYEQYF.